Listed here are 14 T cell receptor beta chains from one sample, sequenced in a study of OX40 agonist ivuxolimab in advanced cancers. Measured with immunoSEQ multiplex PCR; TCRdb has only the in-frame clones, and not every one. In the table there are about 62,000 clones, more than 65% of which are singletons. The input for sequencing was CD4+ or CD8+ T cells sorted from blood, taken in a trial of the OX40 agonist ivuxolimab. These TCRs come from an adult with an advanced solid tumor such as melanoma, head and neck, liver or kidney cancer.

The chain employs TRBV4-2 and TRBJ2-5; TRBD2 aligns across 7 bases. CDR1 LGHNA and CDR2 YNFKEQ come from the germline V gene. V lost 3 bases and J lost 3; bases outside the gene matches: 10. This CDR3 is built from 16 residues. The CDR3 reads CASSQVSGSGKETQYF. Here the CDR3 DNA reads TGTGCCAGCAGCCAGGTCTCAGGGAGCGGGAAAGAGACCCAGTACTTC.

The chain recombines TRBV19 with TRBJ1-1; tentative D call: TRBD1 (5 bases). This CDR3 has 15 residues. In germline, CDR1 is LNHDA, CDR2 SQIVND (reference sequence). V was pared by 3 bases and J by 6 bases, with 17 bases between. The CDR3 DNA reads TGTGCCAGTAGTATTTTACAGGCCCCTGGGGCTGAAGCTTTCTTT. It is translated as CASSILQAPGAEAFF.

V is TRBV7-8 and J is TRBJ1-2; possibly TRBD1 for D (5 bases). Germline CDR1 SGHVS, CDR2 FQNEAQ. Trimming took 5 bases from V and 3 from J, leaving 16 bases between them. The CDR3 is 15 amino acids. The CDR3 bases are TGTGCCAGCAGCCCGGGACCCGGCATGGACTATGGCTACACCTTC. As protein: CASSPGPGMDYGYTF.

V and J are TRBV2 and TRBJ1-2, with 7 positions matching TRBD1. The length of the CDR3 is 14 residues. Germline V CDR1 and CDR2: SNHLY, FYNNEI. V gave up 8 bases and J gave up 3 bases; unmatched junction bases: 9. The CDR3 is CASGGDSFDYGYTF. In DNA, the CDR3 is TGTGCCAGCGGCGGGGACAGTTTTGACTATGGCTACACCTTC.

The genes are TRBV5-1 and TRBJ1-2; D gene unclear. Trimming cost V 2 bases and J 2 bases, with 10 bases left between them. Per germline, CDR1 SGHRS and CDR2 YFSETQ. This CDR3 is built from 14 residues. This CDR3 reads CASSFPGFNYGYTF. The CDR3 DNA reads as TGCGCCAGCAGCTTCCCGGGATTCAACTATGGCTACACCTTC. Looking up the rest from reference TRBV5-1 and TRBJ1-2 gives the full variable domain: KAGVTQTPRYLIKTRGQQVTLSCSPISGHRSVSWYQQTPGQGLQFLFEYFSETQRNKGNFPGRFSGRQFSNSRSEMNVSTLELGDSALYLCASSFPGFNYGYTFGSGTRLTVV.

The table lists this clone with a few counts. The chain is built from TRBV5-4 and TRBJ2-1; no reliable D call. CDR1 is SGHNT, CDR2 YYREEE, per germline (reference sequence). The V gene lost 0 bases and the J gene lost 9 bases, with 4 bases spanning the gap. The CDR3 has 11 residues. The CDR3 is CASSLEGEQFF. The CDR3 region has the DNA TGTGCCAGCAGCTTGGAGGGTGAGCAGTTCTTC.

The chain has TRBV5-1 and TRBJ2-7; the D is unclear. Trimming stripped 6 bases from V and 6 bases from J, with 22 bases between. CDR3 length: 15 amino acids. Germline CDR1 and CDR2: SGHRS and YFSETQ. CDR3 nucleotides: TGCGCCAGCATATTGGGTCCGGTCGGAGCCTGCGAGCAGTACTTC. Translation: CASILGPVGACEQYF.

The J gene is TRBJ2-3, the V gene TRBV2; D remains unclear. There are 15 residues in the CDR3. Germline lookup yields CDR1 SNHLY and CDR2 FYNNEI. Trimming cost V 7 bases and J 2 bases, with 16 bases left between them. The DNA for the CDR3 is TGTGCCAGCACCTCAAGGCGGATATACACAGATACGCAGTATTTT. Translated, it gives CASTSRRIYTDTQYF.

The chain recombines TRBV5-1 with TRBJ1-4; D is unclear. This CDR3 region has 13 residues. The V and J ends lost 0 bases and 8 bases respectively, with 8 bases between them. In germline, CDR1 is SGHRS, CDR2 YFSETQ. The CDR3 region has the DNA TGCGCCAGCAGCTTGGGGGTTGGGGAAAAACTGTTTTTT. Its protein product is CASSLGVGEKLFF.

The chain links TRBV18 to TRBJ2-6; TRBD2 matches at 7 bases. The ends lost 4 bases at V and 0 bases at J; junction bases unmatched: 12. CDR3 length equals 19 residues. Germline V gene lookup returns CDR1 KGHSH and CDR2 LQKENI. The CDR3 bases are TGTGCCAGCTCACGACCTAGCCCCTCGGGGGGCTCTGGGGCCAACGTCCTGACTTTC. This sequence encodes CASSRPSPSGGSGANVLTF. Full variable domain (missing parts from reference TRBV18 and TRBJ2-6): NAGVMQNPRHLVRRRGQEARLRCSPMKGHSHVYWYRQLPEEGLKFMVYLQKENIIDESGMPKERFSAEFPKEGPSILRIQQVVRGDSAAYFCASSRPSPSGGSGANVLTFGAGSRLTVL.

This sequence joins TRBV5-6 and TRBJ1-6, with D perhaps matching TRBD1 (5 bases). Germline-derived CDR1 and CDR2 are SGHDT and YYEEEE. Trimming took 1 base from V and 4 from J, leaving 12 bases between them. The CDR3 consists of 16 residues. The CDR3 sequence is CASSLSPTAYNSPLHF. CDR3 DNA sequence: TGTGCCAGCAGCTTGTCTCCGACAGCGTATAATTCACCCCTCCACTTT.

The chain recombines TRBV15 with TRBJ2-1; D is unclear. The V and J ends lost 0 bases and 5 bases respectively, with 5 bases between them. Germline V CDR1 and CDR2: LNHNV, YYDKDF (reference sequence). The CDR3 is 13 residues long. This chain's CDR3 is CATSRDVNNEQFF. As DNA, the CDR3 is TGTGCCACCAGCAGAGATGTGAACAATGAGCAGTTCTTC. The full variable domain, its missing parts supplied by reference TRBV15 and TRBJ2-1, is DAMVIQNPRYQVTQFGKPVTLSCSQTLNHNVMYWYQQKSSQAPKLLFHYYDKDFNNEADTPDNFQSRRPNTSFCFLDIRSPGLGDTAMYLCATSRDVNNEQFFGPGTRLTVL.

The chain combines TRBV6-5 with TRBJ1-1; D possibly corresponds to TRBD1 (5 bases). The length of the CDR3 is 13 residues. Between the trimmed V and J ends, which lost 6 bases and 4 bases, there was a span of 12 bases. Germline loops: CDR1 MNHEY, CDR2 SVGAGI. The CDR3 protein is CASSPLGGTEAFF. The CDR3 nucleotides are TGTGCCAGCAGCCCCCTCGGGGGCACTGAAGCTTTCTTT.

V and J are TRBV29-1 and TRBJ1-4; 9 nucleotides line up with TRBD1. Germline values: CDR1 SQVTM, CDR2 ANQGSEA. The trim removed 6 bases at V and 8 bases at J, leaving 4 bases unmatched. This CDR3 spans 12 amino acids. CDR3 sequence (DNA): TGCAGCGTAGGACAGGGGCCCGAAAAACTGTTTTTT. Translated: CSVGQGPEKLFF.